This TCR beta chain was sequenced in a study of human thymus T cells. The table came from immunoSEQ multiplex PCR; TCRdb's copy has only in-frame clones and leaves some out. The sample yields 45,000 to 50,000 clones, approximately 95% seen once. Having surgery to correct congenital heart defects, healthy Finnish infants acted as the donors. Four of the eight donors gave roughly 0.45-1 mL blood during surgery. Germline V gives CDR1 SNHLY, CDR2 FYNNEI. V shed 3 bases and J shed 6 bases, with 12 bases lying between them. This CDR3 is 14 amino acids long. The sample was blood. This rearrangement joins TRBV2 to TRBJ2-1; D unresolved. The origin of this receptor is a girl in the first two years of life with a congenital heart defect but otherwise immunologically healthy. The CDR3 nucleotides are TGTGCCAGCAGTGAGTGGTTAGCCTTCAATGAGCAGTTCTTC. As protein: CASSEWLAFNEQFF.